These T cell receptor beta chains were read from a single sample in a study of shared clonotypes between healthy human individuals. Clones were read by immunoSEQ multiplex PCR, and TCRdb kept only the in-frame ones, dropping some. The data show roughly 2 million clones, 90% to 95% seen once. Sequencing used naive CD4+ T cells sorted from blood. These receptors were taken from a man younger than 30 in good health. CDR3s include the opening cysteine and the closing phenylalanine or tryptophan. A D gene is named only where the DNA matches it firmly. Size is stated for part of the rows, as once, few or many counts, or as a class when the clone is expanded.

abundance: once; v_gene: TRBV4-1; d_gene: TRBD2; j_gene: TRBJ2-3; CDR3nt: TGCGCCAGCAGCCAGGTAGCGGGGGCTAGCACAGATACGCAGTATTTT; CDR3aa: CASSQVAGASTDTQYF
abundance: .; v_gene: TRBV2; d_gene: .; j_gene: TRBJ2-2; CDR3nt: TGTGCCAGCAGTGTTGCCGGGGAGCTGTTTTTT; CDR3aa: CASSVAGELFF
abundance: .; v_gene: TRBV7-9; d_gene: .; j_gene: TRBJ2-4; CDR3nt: TGTGCCAGCAGCTCCTTCGCAGGTGCACAAGGCCTCAAGCAAAACATTCAGTACTTC; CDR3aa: CASSSFAGAQGLKQNIQYF
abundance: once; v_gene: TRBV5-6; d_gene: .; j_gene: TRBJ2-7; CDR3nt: TGTGCCAGCAGGGAACGGGGCAGGGCGTTTGACCAGTACTTC; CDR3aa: CASRERGRAFDQYF
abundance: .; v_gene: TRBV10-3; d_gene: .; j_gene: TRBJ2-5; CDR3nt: TGTGCCATCAGTGAGAAGGGAACAGGGGAGACCCAGTACTTC; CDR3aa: CAISEKGTGETQYF
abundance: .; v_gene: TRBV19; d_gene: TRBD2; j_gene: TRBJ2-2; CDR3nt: TGTGCCAGTAGTTTAATAGCGGGAGGTGCCGGGGAGCTGTTTTTT; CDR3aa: CASSLIAGGAGELFF
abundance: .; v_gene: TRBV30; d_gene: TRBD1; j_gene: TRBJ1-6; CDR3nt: TGTGCCTGGAGCGCGGGGACAGGTAGCTCCTATAATTCACCCCTCCACTTT; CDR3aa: CAWSAGTGSSYNSPLHF
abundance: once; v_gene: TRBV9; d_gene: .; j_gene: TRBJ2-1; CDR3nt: TGTGCCAGCAGCGTAAGCAATGAGCAGTTCTTC; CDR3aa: CASSVSNEQFF
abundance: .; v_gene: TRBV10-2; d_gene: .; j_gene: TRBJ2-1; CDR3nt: TGCGCCAGCAGTGAGTTAGATGAGCAGTTCTTC; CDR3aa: CASSELDEQFF
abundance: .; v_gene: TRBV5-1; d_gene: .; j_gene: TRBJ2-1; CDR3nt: TGCGCCAGCAGCCCTTACGGTTTCGCCCATTCCTACAATGAGCAGTTCTTC; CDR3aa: CASSPYGFAHSYNEQFF
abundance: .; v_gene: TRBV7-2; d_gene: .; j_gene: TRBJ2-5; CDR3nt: TGTGCCAGCAGCTCCGACGGAAGGGTGGTAGAGACCCAGTACTTC; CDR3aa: CASSSDGRVVETQYF
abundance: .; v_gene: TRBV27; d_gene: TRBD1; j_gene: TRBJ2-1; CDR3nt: TGTGCCAGCAGAATTCAGGGACAGGGGGGCACTGAGCAGTTCTTC; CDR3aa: CASRIQGQGGTEQFF
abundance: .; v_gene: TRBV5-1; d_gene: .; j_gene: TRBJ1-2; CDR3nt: TGCGCCAGCAGCTTGTTGGCTAACTATGGCTACACCTTC; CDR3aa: CASSLLANYGYTF
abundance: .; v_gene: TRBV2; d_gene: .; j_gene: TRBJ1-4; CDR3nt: TGTGCCAGCAGTGAACAGGCAGGAGTAAATGAAAAACTGTTTTTT; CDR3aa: CASSEQAGVNEKLFF
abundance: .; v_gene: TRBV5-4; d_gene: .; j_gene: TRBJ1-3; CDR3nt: TGTGCCAGCAGCTTGGAACCCTTGTCAGGGACTGGAAACACCATATATTTT; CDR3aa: CASSLEPLSGTGNTIYF
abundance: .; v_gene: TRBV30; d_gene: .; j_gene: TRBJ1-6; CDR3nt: TGTGCCTGGAGCGCGGACAGAGCGAATAATTCACCCCTCCACTTT; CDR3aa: CAWSADRANNSPLHF
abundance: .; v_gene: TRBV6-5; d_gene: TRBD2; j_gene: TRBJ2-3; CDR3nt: TGTGCCAGCAGCCCGAGGGAGCGGGGAACGCAGTATTTT; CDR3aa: CASSPRERGTQYF
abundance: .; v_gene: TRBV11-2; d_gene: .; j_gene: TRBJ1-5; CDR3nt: TGTGCCAGCAGCTTGAATAATCAGCCCCAGCATTTT; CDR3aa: CASSLNNQPQHF
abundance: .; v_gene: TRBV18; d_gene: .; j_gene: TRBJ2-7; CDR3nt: TGTGCCAGCTCACCGCCAGGGGGGACCTACGAGCAGTACTTC; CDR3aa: CASSPPGGTYEQYF
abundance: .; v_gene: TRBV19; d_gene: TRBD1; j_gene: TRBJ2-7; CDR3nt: TGTGCCAGTAGTATAGATTTGGGACAGGCCTACGAGCAGTACTTC; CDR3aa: CASSIDLGQAYEQYF
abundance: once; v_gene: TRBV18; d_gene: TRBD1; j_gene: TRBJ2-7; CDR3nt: TGTGCCAGCTCACCATCAGGACAGGGTTACGAGCAGTACTTC; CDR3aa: CASSPSGQGYEQYF
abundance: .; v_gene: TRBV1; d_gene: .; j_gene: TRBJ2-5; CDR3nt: TGCACCAGCGACCATTTTAGCGGAAAGATACAAGAGACCCAGTACTTC; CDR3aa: CTSDHFSGKIQETQYF
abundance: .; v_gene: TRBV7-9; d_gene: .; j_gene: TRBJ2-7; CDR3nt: TGTGCCAGCAGCCGGACTCCTTCTTACGAGCAGTACTTC; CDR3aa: CASSRTPSYEQYF
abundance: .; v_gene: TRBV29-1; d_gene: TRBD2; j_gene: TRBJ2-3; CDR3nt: TGCAGCGTTGAAAGGACTAGCGGGAGGGCCGGAAGCCCCTACACGCAGTATTTT; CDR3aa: CSVERTSGRAGSPYTQYF
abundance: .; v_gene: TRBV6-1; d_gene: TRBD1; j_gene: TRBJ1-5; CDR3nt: TGTGCCAGCAGTGAAATAGGGGACAGGGGGAGGAAGGGCAATCAGCCCCAGCATTTT; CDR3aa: CASSEIGDRGRKGNQPQHF
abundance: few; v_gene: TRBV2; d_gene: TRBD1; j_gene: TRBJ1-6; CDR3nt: TGTGCCACTAGGACAGGGGATTCACCCCTCCACTTT; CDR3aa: CATRTGDSPLHF
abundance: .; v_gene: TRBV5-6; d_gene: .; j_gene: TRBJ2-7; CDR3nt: TGTGCCAGCAGCTTGGGTGCGGGCTCCTACGAGCAGTACTTC; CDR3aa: CASSLGAGSYEQYF
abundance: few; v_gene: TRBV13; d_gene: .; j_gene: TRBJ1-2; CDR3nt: TGTGCCAGCAGCTTAATGGGGAACTATGGCTACACCTTC; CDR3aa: CASSLMGNYGYTF
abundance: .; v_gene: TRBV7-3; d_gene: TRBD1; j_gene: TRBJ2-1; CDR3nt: TGTGCCAGCAGCTTAAGAGGGACAGGAGTGCACAATGAGCAGTTCTTC; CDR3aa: CASSLRGTGVHNEQFF
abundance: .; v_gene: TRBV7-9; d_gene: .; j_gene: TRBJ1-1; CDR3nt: TGTGCCAGCAGCCGGACACAGAACACTGAAGCTTTCTTT; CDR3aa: CASSRTQNTEAFF
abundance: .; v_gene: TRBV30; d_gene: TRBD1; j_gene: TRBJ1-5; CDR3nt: TGTGCCTGGAGCCGGACAGGGGGCGCGTCCTTAAGCAATCAGCCCCAGCATTTT; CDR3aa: CAWSRTGGASLSNQPQHF
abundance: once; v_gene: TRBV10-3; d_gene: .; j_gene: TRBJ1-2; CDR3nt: TGTGCCATCAGTGAAATGACAGACTATGGCTACACCTTC; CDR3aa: CAISEMTDYGYTF
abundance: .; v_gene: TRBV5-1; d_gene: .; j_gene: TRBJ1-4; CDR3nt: TGCGCCAGCAGCTTTGGACAGCCCCGAGAAAAACTGTTTTTT; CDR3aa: CASSFGQPREKLFF
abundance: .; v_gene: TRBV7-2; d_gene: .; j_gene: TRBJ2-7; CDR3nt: TGTGCCAGCAGCTTAGCCACAGGAACCTACGAGCAGTACTTC; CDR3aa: CASSLATGTYEQYF